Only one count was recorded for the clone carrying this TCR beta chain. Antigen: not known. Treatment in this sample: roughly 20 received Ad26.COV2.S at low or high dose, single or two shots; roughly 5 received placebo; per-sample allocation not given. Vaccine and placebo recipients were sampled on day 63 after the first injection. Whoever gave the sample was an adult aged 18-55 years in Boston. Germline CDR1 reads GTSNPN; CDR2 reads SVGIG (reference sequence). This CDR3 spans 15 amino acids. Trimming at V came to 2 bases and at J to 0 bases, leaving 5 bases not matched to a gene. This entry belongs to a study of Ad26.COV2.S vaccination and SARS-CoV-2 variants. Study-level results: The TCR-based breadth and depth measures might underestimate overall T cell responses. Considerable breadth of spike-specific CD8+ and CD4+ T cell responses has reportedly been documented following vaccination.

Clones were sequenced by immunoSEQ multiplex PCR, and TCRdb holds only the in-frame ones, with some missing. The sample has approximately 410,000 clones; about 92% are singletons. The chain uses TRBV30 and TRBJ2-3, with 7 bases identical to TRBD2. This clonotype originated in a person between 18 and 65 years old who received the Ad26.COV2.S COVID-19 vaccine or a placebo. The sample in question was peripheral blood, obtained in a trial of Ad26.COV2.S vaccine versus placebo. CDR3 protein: CAWSLAVLSTDTQYF. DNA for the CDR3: TGTGCCTGGAGTCTAGCGGTCCTTAGCACAGATACGCAGTATTTT.